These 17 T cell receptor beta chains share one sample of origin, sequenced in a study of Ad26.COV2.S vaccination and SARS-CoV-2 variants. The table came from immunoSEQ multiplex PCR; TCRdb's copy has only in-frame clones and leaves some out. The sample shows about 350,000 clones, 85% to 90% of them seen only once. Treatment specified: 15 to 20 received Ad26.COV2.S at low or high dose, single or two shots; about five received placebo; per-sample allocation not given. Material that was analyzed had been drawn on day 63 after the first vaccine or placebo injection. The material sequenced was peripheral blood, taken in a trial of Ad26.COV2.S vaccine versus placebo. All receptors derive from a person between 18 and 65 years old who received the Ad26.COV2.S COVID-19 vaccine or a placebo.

CDR3 bases: TGTGCCACCAGTGATTTCCGAGGGGCTACAGATACGCAGTATTTT. Translating it yields CATSDFRGATDTQYF. This chain links TRBV24-1 with TRBJ2-3, with D perhaps TRBD1 or TRBD2 (5 bases each). Between the trimmed V and J ends, which lost 1 base and 3 bases, there was a span of 10 bases. The CDR3 is 15 residues long. Germline lookup yields CDR1 KGHDR and CDR2 SFDVKD.

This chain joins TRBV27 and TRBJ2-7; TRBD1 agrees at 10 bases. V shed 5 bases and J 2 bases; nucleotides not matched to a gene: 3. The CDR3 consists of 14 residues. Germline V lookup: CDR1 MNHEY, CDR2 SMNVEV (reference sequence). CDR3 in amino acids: CASSDRGPPYEQYF. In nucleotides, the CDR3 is TGTGCCAGCAGTGACAGGGGGCCGCCCTACGAGCAGTACTTC.

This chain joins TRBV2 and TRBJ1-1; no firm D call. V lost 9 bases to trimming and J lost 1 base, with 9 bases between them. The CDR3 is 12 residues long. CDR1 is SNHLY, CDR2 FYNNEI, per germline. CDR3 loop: CASTWENTEAFF. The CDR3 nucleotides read TGTGCCAGTACATGGGAGAACACTGAAGCTTTCTTT. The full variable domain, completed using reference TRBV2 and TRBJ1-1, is EPEVTQTPSHQVTQMGQEVILRCVPISNHLYFYWYRQILGQKVEFLVSFYNNEISEKSEIFDDQFSVERPDGSNFTLKIRSTKLEDSAMYFCASTWENTEAFFGQGTRLTVV.

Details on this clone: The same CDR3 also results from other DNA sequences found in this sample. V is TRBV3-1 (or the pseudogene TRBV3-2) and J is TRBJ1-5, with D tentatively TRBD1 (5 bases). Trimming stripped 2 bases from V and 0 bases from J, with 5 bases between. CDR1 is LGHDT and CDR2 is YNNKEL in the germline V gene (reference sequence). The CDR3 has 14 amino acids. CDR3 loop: CASSQRGSNQPQHF. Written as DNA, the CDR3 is TGTGCCAGCAGCCAAAGGGGTAGCAATCAGCCCCAGCATTTT.

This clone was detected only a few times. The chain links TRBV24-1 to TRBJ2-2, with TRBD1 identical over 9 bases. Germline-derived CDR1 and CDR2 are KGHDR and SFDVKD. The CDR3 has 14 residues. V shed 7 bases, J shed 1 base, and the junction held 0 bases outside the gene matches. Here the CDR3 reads CATRGQGNTGELFF. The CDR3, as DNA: TGTGCCACCAGGGGACAGGGGAACACCGGGGAGCTGTTTTTT.

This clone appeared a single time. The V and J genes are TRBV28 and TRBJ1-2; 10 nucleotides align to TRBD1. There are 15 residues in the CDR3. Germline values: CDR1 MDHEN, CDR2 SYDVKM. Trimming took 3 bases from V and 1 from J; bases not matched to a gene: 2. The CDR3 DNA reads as TGTGCCAGCAGTTTTGACAGGGGGCTTAACTATGGCTACACCTTC. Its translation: CASSFDRGLNYGYTF.

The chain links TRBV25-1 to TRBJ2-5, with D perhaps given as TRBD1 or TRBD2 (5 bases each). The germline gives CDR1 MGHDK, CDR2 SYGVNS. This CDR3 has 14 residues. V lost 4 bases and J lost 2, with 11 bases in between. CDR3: CASSGGPGQETQYF. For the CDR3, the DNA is TGTGCCAGCAGTGGAGGGCCAGGGCAAGAGACCCAGTACTTC.

The CDR3 DNA is TGTGCCAGCAGCTTAAGACAGAACACTGAAGCTTTCTTT. It specifies CASSLRQNTEAFF. V gene TRBV5-4 combines with J gene TRBJ1-1; D is ambiguous. The CDR3 totals 13 residues. Germline CDR1 is SGHNT and CDR2 is YYREEE (reference sequence). The V end lost 2 bases, the J end lost 1 base, and 6 bases lay between the germline ends.

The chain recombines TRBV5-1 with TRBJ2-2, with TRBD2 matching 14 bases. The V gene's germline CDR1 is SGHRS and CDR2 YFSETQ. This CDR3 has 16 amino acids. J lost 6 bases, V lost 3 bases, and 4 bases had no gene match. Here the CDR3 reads CASSWGLAGDAGELFF. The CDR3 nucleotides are TGCGCCAGCAGCTGGGGACTAGCGGGAGACGCCGGGGAGCTGTTTTTT.

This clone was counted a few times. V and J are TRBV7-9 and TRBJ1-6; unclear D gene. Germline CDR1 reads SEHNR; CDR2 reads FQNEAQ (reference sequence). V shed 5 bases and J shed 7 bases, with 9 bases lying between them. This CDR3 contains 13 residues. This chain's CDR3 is CASSPRLNSPLHF. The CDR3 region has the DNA TGTGCCAGCAGCCCACGACTGAATTCACCCCTCCACTTT. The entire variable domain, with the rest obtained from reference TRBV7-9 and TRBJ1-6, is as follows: DTGVSQNPRHKITKRGQNVTFRCDPISEHNRLYWYRQTLGQGPEFLTYFQNEAQLEKSRLLSDRFSAERPKGSFSTLEIQRTEQGDSAMYLCASSPRLNSPLHFGNGTRLTVT.

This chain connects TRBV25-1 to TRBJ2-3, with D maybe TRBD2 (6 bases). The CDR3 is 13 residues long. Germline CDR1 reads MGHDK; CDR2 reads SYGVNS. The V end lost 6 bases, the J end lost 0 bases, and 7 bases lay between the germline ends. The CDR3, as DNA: TGTGCCAGCAGGCGGGAAAGCACAGATACGCAGTATTTT. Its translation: CASRRESTDTQYF.

The CDR3 DNA is TGTGCCAGCAGCGTCACCGGGACAGGGGGCAAAGGCTACACCTTC. Residues: CASSVTGTGGKGYTF. The rearrangement uses TRBV28 and TRBJ1-2; 12 bases align to TRBD1. V lost 6 bases to trimming and J lost 8 bases; unmatched junction nucleotides: 10. CDR1 MDHEN and CDR2 SYDVKM come from the germline V gene. The CDR3 is made up of 15 amino acids.

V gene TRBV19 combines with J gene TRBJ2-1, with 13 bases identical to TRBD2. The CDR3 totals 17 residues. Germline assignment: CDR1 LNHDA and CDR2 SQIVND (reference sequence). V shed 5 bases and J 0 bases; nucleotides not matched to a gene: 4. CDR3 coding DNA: TGTGCCAGTAGTTGGTGGACTAGCGGGAGCTCCTACAATGAGCAGTTCTTC. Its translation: CASSWWTSGSSYNEQFF.

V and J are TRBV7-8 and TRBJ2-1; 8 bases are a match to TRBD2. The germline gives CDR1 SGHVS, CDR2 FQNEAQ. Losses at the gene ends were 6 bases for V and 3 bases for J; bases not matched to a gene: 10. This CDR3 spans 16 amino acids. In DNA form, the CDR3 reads TGTGCCAGCAGAAACCGAGCGGGAGCATTCTACAATGAGCAGTTCTTC. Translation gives CASRNRAGAFYNEQFF.

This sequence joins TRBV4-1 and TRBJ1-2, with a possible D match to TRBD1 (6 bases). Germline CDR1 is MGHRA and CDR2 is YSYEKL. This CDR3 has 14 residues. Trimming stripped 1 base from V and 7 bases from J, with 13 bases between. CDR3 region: CASSQVPGAGGYTF. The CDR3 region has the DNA TGCGCCAGCAGCCAAGTCCCAGGGGCGGGTGGCTACACCTTC.

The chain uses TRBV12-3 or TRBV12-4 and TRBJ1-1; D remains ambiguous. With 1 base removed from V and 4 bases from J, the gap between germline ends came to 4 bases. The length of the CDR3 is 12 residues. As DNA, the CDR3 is TGTGCCAGCAGTTTAGTTCGCACTGAAGCTTTCTTT. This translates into CASSLVRTEAFF.

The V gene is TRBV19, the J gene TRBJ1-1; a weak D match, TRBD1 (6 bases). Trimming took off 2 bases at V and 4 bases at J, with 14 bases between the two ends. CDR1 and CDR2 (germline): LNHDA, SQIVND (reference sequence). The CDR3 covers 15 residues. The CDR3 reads CASSINRVIGTEAFF. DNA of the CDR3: TGTGCCAGTAGTATAAACAGGGTAATCGGCACTGAAGCTTTCTTT.